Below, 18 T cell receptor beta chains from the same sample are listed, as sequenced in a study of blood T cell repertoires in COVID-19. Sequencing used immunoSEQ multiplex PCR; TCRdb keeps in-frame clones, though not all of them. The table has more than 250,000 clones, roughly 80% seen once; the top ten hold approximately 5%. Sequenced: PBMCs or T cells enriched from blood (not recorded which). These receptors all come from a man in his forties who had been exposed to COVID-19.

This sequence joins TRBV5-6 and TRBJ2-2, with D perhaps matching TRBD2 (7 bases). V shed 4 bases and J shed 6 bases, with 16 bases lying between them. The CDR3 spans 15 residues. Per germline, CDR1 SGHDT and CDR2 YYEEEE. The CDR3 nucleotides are TGTGCCAGCAGCCCCGTGGGCGGGGGCCCCGGGGAGCTGTTTTTT. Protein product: CASSPVGGGPGELFF.

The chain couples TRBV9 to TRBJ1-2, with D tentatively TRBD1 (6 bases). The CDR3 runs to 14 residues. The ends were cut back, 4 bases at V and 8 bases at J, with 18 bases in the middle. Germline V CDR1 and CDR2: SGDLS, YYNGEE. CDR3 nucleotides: TGTGCCAGCAGCTCCCCTCAGGGGCTGCAGGGCTACACCTTC. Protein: CASSSPQGLQGYTF.

CDR3 DNA sequence: TGTGCCAGCAGTCTGACTAGCGGATTCTCCTACGAGCAGTACTTC. This gives the protein CASSLTSGFSYEQYF. V gene TRBV27 combines with J gene TRBJ2-7; 9 bases are shared with TRBD2. Per the germline V gene, CDR1 is MNHEY and CDR2 is SMNVEV (reference sequence). V lost 5 bases to trimming and J lost 0 bases; unmatched junction nucleotides: 5. This CDR3 region has 15 residues.

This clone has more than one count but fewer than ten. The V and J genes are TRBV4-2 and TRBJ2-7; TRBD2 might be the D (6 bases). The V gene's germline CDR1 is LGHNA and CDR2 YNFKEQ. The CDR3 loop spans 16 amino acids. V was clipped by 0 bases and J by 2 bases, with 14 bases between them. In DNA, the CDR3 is TGTGCCAGCAGCCAAGAAAGGCGACTAGTTGCCTACGAGCAGTACTTC. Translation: CASSQERRLVAYEQYF.

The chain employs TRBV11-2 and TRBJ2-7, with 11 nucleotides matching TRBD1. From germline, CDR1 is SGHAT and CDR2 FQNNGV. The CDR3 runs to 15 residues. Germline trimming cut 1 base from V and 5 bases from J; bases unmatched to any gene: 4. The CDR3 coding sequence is TGTGCCAGCAGCTTAGGGCCGGGACAGGGGGACGAGCAGTACTTC. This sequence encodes CASSLGPGQGDEQYF.

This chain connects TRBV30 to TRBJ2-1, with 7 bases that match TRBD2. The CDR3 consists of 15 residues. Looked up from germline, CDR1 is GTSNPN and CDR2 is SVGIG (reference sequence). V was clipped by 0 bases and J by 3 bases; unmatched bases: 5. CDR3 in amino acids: CAWSVSAGVYNEQFF. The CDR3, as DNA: TGTGCCTGGAGTGTATCGGCGGGAGTCTACAATGAGCAGTTCTTC.

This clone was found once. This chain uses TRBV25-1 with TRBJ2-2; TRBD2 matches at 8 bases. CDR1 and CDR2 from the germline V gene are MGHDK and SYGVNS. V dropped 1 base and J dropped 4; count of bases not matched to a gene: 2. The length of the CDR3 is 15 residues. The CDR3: CASSELAGSTGELFF. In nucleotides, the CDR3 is TGTGCCAGCAGTGAATTAGCGGGAAGCACCGGGGAGCTGTTTTTT.

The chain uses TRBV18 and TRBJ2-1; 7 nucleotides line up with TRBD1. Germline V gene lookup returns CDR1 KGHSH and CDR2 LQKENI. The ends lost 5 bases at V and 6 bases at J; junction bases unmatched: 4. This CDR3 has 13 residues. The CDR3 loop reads CASSYNRGNEQFF. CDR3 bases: TGTGCCAGCTCATACAACAGGGGCAATGAGCAGTTCTTC.

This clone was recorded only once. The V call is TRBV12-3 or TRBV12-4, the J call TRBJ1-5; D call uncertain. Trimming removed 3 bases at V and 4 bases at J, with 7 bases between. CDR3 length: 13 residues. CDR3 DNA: TGTGCCAGCAGTTTCTCGAGGAATCAGCCCCAGCATTTT. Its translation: CASSFSRNQPQHF.

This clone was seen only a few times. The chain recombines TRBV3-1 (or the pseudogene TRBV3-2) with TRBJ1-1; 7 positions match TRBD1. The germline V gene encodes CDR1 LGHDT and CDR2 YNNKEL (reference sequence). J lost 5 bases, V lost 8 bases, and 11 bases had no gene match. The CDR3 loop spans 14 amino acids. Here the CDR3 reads CASRQGLGWTEAFF. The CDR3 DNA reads TGTGCCAGCCGACAGGGCCTGGGATGGACTGAAGCTTTCTTT.

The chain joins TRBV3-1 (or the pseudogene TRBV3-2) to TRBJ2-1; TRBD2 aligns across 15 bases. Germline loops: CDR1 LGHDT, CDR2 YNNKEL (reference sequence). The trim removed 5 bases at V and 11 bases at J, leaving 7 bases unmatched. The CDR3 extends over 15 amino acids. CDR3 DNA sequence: TGTGCCAGCAGCTCCGGACTAGCGGGAGGGGTGAAGCAGTTCTTC. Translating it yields CASSSGLAGGVKQFF.

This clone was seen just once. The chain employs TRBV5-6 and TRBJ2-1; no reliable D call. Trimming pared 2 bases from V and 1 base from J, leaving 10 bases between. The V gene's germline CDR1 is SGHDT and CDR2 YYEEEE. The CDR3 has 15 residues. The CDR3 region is CASSFADESYNEQFF. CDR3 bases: TGTGCCAGCAGCTTTGCGGATGAATCCTACAATGAGCAGTTCTTC.

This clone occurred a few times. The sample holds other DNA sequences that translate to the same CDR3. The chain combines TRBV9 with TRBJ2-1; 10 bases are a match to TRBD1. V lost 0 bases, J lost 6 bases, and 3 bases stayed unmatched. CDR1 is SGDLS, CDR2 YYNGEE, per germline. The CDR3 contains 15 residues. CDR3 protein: CASSVGGDRGNEQFF. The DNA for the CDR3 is TGTGCCAGCAGCGTAGGGGGGGACAGGGGCAATGAGCAGTTCTTC.

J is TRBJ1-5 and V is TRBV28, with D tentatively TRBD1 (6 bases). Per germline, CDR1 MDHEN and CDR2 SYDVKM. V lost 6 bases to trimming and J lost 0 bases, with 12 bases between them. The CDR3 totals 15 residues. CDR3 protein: CASSGTPYSNQPQHF. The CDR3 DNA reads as TGTGCCAGCAGCGGGACACCGTATAGCAATCAGCCCCAGCATTTT.

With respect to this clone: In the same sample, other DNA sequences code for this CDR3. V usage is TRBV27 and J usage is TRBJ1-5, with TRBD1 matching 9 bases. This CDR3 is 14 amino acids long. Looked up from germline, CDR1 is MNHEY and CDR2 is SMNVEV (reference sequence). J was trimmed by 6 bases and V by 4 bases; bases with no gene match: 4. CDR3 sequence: CASSSQGAGQPQHF. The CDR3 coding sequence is TGTGCCAGCAGTTCACAGGGGGCCGGTCAGCCCCAGCATTTT.

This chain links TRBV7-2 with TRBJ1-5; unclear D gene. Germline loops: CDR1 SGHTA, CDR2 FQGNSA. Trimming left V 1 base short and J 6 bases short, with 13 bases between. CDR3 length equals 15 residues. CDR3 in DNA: TGTGCCAGCAGCTTAGACCAGAACGGGTTTCAGCCCCAGCATTTT. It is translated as CASSLDQNGFQPQHF.

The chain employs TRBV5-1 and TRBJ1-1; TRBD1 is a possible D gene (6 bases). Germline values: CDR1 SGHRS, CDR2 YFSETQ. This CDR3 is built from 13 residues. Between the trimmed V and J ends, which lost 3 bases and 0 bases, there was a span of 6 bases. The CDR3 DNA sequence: TGCGCCAGCAGCTGGACAGTGAACACTGAAGCTTTCTTT. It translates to CASSWTVNTEAFF.

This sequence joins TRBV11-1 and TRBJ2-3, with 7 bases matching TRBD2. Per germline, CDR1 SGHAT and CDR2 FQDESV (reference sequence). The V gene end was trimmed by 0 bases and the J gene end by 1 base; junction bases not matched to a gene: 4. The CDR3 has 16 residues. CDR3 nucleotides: TGTGCCAGCAGCTTAGCGGGAGGGCTTCGCACAGATACGCAGTATTTT. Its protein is CASSLAGGLRTDTQYF.